The 6 T cell receptor beta chains below were found in one sample sequenced in a study of T cells after yellow fever vaccination. TCRdb independently ran MiXCR on the 5' RACE reads; one entry per CDR3 protein. The table shows a few hundred thousand distinct CDR3 sequences, with roughly 9% occurring only once. The source material was CD4+ T cells sorted from PBMCs, sampled 5 days after the yellow fever booster vaccination. Receptors were obtained from a man aged 18 to 30 who received the YFV17D yellow fever vaccine.

The rearrangement uses TRBV11-2 and TRBJ2-3; 7 nucleotides line up with TRBD1. Germline-derived CDR1 and CDR2 are SGHAT and FQNNGV. The CDR3 contains 15 residues. Unmatched junction bases numbered 5, after V lost 1 base and J lost 4 bases. DNA of the CDR3: TGTGCCAGCAGCTTAGCCACAGGGGTGGCAGATACGCAGTATTTT. It encodes CASSLATGVADTQYF.

This clonotype was recorded many times. CDR3 region: CASSWYRVSNQPQHF. As DNA, the CDR3 is TGTGCCAGCAGCTGGTATCGCGTTAGCAATCAGCCCCAGCATTTT. The V and J genes are TRBV7-2 and TRBJ1-5, with D unclear. V dropped 4 bases and J dropped 0 bases, with 10 bases sitting between them. Germline V CDR1 and CDR2: SGHTA, FQGNSA. The CDR3 is made up of 15 amino acids.

This clonotype appeared a few times. This chain uses TRBV20-1 with TRBJ2-1, with 13 bases matching TRBD2. Germline values: CDR1 DFQATT, CDR2 SNEGSKA (reference sequence). The CDR3 contains 15 residues. Losses at the gene ends were 5 bases for V and 6 bases for J; bases not matched to a gene: 7. CDR3 bases: TGCAGTGCTCCCCAGACTAGCGGGGGGTTCAATGAGCAGTTCTTC. This sequence encodes CSAPQTSGGFNEQFF.

This chain's CDR3 is CASSLVGRSTGELFF. CDR3 DNA sequence: TGTGCCAGCAGCTTAGTGGGCAGGTCGACCGGGGAGCTGTTTTTT. The chain employs TRBV7-2 and TRBJ2-2; no firm D call. The V end lost 1 base, the J end lost 5 bases, and 11 bases lay between the germline ends. The CDR3 has 15 amino acids. The germline V gene encodes CDR1 SGHTA and CDR2 FQGNSA.

This clonotype showed up just once. The chain has TRBV20-1 and TRBJ2-3; D may be TRBD2 (5 bases). This CDR3 has 14 residues. Trimming cost V 2 bases and J 2 bases, with 11 bases left between them. Germline-derived CDR1 and CDR2 are DFQATT and SNEGSKA (reference sequence). The DNA for the CDR3 is TGCAGTGCTAGACTCATCGGGGACACAGATACGCAGTATTTT. Protein product: CSARLIGDTDTQYF.

This clonotype was counted at least ten times. CDR3 bases: TGTGCCACCAGCAGCCCGGGACTAGCAGGCACCGGGGAGCTGTTTTTT. Translated, it gives CATSSPGLAGTGELFF. The chain carries TRBV15 and TRBJ2-2; 9 bases map to TRBD2. The length of the CDR3 is 16 residues. Per germline, CDR1 LNHNV and CDR2 YYDKDF (reference sequence). The V gene end was trimmed by 3 bases and the J gene end by 4 bases; junction bases not matched to a gene: 6.